This T cell receptor (beta chain) was sequenced during a study of CD8+CD57+ T cells in acquired aplastic anemia. About the research overall: Recorded DNA amounts for sorted CD4+ and CD8+ cells had an average of approximately 3 ug.

To note about this clonotype: Its specificity is not known.

This CDR3 has 13 residues. Germline V lookup: CDR1 DFQATT, CDR2 SNEGSKA (reference sequence). J gave up 4 bases and V 4 bases, and 4 bases lay outside the gene matches. Genomic DNA templated the TCR beta VDJ and CDR3 profiling. Each CDR3 protein gets one entry after TCRdb re-called the reads with MiXCR. The sample has approximately 180,000 distinct CDR3 sequences; around 48% are singletons. Sequencing involved patients with CD8+CD57+ cell expansion previously shown by flow cytometry. The diagnosis in all patients was severe acquired aplastic anemia. Study-wide results and caveats: Patients and controls shared nearly 30 CD8+ CDR3 sequences, highly expressed in patients. Any difference that existed in CD8+ Simpson's diversity between patients and controls was not significant.

Source material: sorted CD4+, CD8+, or CD8+CD57+ T cells (not recorded which) from PBMCs. This chain uses TRBV20-1 with TRBJ2-1; TRBD1 matches 7 bases. The clonotype comes from a human donor with aplastic anemia. The CDR3 protein is CSANRGSYNEQFF. CDR3 coding DNA: TGCAGTGCTAACAGGGGATCGTACAATGAGCAGTTCTTC.